This TCR beta chain was identified in a study of T cell repertoires in cytomegalovirus infection. Points from the study as a whole: Dominant in the ex vivo response were TCR beta clonotypes restricted by HLA-C and specific for CMV.

A note on this clonotype: Antigen specificity is unknown.

TCRdb fed the reads into MiXCR, producing one record per CDR3 protein. The sample has about 470,000 distinct CDR3 sequences, approximately 42% seen once. With 2 bases removed from V and 8 bases from J, the gap between germline ends came to 16 bases. Germline-derived CDR1 and CDR2 are LNHDA and SQIVND (reference sequence). The CDR3 is 15 amino acids. This material consisted of cultured PBMCs, taken from culture after CMV antigen stimulation. The sequence came from a human donor in good health (CMV status not recorded). Some clones in this sample may be carry-over from other donors' samples. The rearrangement links TRBV19 to TRBJ2-1; TRBD2 is a possible D gene (5 bases). The CDR3 DNA follows: TGTGCCAGTAGTATAAAACTAGTGGGGTGGTATGAGCAGTTCTTC. Its translation: CASSIKLVGWYEQFF.